The 14 T cell receptor beta chains presented below share a single source sample, sequenced in a study of T-cell memory formation after mild COVID-19. TCRdb itself ran the 5' RACE reads through MiXCR, one entry per CDR3 protein. The sample includes over 400,000 distinct CDR3 sequences, roughly a quarter of them seen just once. The material sequenced was PBMCs or a T cell subset sorted from them (not recorded which). The source is an adult woman who had mild COVID-19 (a few samples of this study predate the infection). Cell type and time point are not known.

This clonotype was observed a handful of times. This chain connects TRBV7-2 to TRBJ1-2, with 9 bases lining up with TRBD1. V was clipped by 8 bases and J by 6 bases; unmatched bases: 7. This CDR3 comprises 13 residues. Germline V CDR1 and CDR2: SGHTA, FQGNSA. The CDR3 sequence is CASGQGRLNGYTF. In DNA, the CDR3 is TGTGCCAGCGGACAGGGGAGGTTGAATGGCTACACCTTC.

This clonotype turned up a few times. The rearrangement links TRBV20-1 to TRBJ2-7, with 9 bases aligning to TRBD1. The CDR3 contains 11 residues. Trimming cost V 5 bases and J 7 bases; bases outside gene matches: 3. Germline lookup yields CDR1 DFQATT and CDR2 SNEGSKA (reference sequence). CDR3 DNA sequence: TGCAGTGCTTACAGGGGGCGGGAGCAGTACTTC. Protein: CSAYRGREQYF.

This clonotype has only a few counts. The chain carries TRBV24-1 and TRBJ2-7, with D tentatively TRBD1 (6 bases). V lost 4 bases to trimming and J lost 5 bases, with 17 bases between them. The CDR3 contains 15 residues. From germline, CDR1 is KGHDR and CDR2 SFDVKD. The CDR3 region has the DNA TGTGCCACCAGTGAGCCGTCAACAGGGTCCGACGAGCAGTACTTC. Protein: CATSEPSTGSDEQYF.

This chain joins TRBV6-5 and TRBJ2-3; D is possibly TRBD2 (7 bases). V dropped 5 bases and J dropped 1 base, with 19 bases sitting between them. Germline assignment: CDR1 MNHEY and CDR2 SVGAGI. The CDR3 sequence is 17 residues long. CDR3 in amino acids: CASSTPGGRECTDTQYF. In DNA form, the CDR3 reads TGTGCCAGCAGTACCCCCGGGGGGCGGGAGTGCACAGATACGCAGTATTTT.

This clonotype was counted many times. The V and J genes are TRBV7-2 and TRBJ2-4; D possibly corresponds to TRBD2 (5 bases). With 1 base removed from V and 6 bases from J, the gap between germline ends came to 7 bases. Germline V gene data show CDR1 as SGHTA and CDR2 as FQGNSA. The CDR3 has 13 residues. DNA of the CDR3: TGTGCCAGCAGCTTAGGCGGGTTAAACATTCAGTACTTC. This codes for CASSLGGLNIQYF.

This sequence joins TRBV25-1 and TRBJ2-5; no definite D call. V was trimmed by 5 bases and J by 4 bases, leaving 11 bases between them. The CDR3 sequence is 13 residues long. The germline gives CDR1 MGHDK, CDR2 SYGVNS. As DNA, the CDR3 is TGTGCCAGCAGTCGTCGGACGGGAGAGACCCAGTACTTC. Protein sequence: CASSRRTGETQYF.

This clonotype was observed a handful of times. V gene TRBV12-3 or TRBV12-4 combines with J gene TRBJ2-7; 11 nucleotides line up with TRBD2. The CDR3 sequence is 16 residues long. V trimming: 6 bases; J trimming: 0 bases; junction bases outside the gene matches: 7. The CDR3 reads CASSPVLAGGSYEQYF. CDR3 sequence (DNA): TGTGCCAGCAGCCCCGTGCTAGCGGGAGGCTCCTACGAGCAGTACTTC.

Worth noting for this clonotype: The junction differs from germline at one of its ends, possibly a read error. V usage is TRBV30 and J usage is TRBJ2-7; TRBD1 agrees at 7 bases. The CDR3 has 14 amino acids. The germline gives CDR1 GTSNPN, CDR2 SVGIG (reference sequence). This CDR3 reads CAWGPGTDTYEQYF. The DNA of the CDR3 is TGTGCCTGGGGGCCCGGGACAGATACCTATGAGCAGTACTTC.

The chain combines TRBV4-2 with TRBJ2-1; the match to TRBD1 covers 8 bases. Germline V lookup: CDR1 LGHNA, CDR2 YNFKEQ. J was trimmed by 0 bases and V by 4 bases; bases with no gene match: 5. The CDR3 has 16 residues. CDR3 sequence reads: CASSRDRGSSYNEQFF. Written as DNA, the CDR3 is TGTGCCAGCAGCCGAGACAGGGGAAGCTCCTACAATGAGCAGTTCTTC.

The chain combines TRBV7-3 with TRBJ2-2; 9 bases are shared with TRBD2. V trimming: 2 bases; J trimming: 5 bases; junction bases outside the gene matches: 12. CDR1 and CDR2 from the germline V gene are SGHTA and FQGTGA. The CDR3 has 18 residues. The CDR3 DNA sequence: TGTGCCAGCAGCTTACTTCAGAAGTCGCTAGCGGGGACCGGGGAGCTGTTTTTT. Encoded protein: CASSLLQKSLAGTGELFF.

This chain connects TRBV7-9 to TRBJ2-3, with D unresolved. This CDR3 has 15 amino acids. Germline V lookup: CDR1 SEHNR, CDR2 FQNEAQ (reference sequence). The V end was cut by 1 base, the J end by 0 bases, with 8 bases between. CDR3: CASSLGLTSTDTQYF. CDR3 in DNA: TGTGCCAGCAGCTTAGGACTCACTAGCACAGATACGCAGTATTTT. Combining the CDR3 with reference TRBV7-9 and TRBJ2-3 gives the whole variable domain DTGVSQNPRHKITKRGQNVTFRCDPISEHNRLYWYRQTLGQGPEFLTYFQNEAQLEKSRLLSDRFSAERPKGSFSTLEIQRTEQGDSAMYLCASSLGLTSTDTQYFGPGTRLTVL.

The genes are TRBV27 and TRBJ2-5, with 10 bases aligning to TRBD1. Germline CDR1 reads MNHEY; CDR2 reads SMNVEV (reference sequence). The CDR3 covers 15 residues. The V segment lost 7 bases and the J segment 1 base; nucleotides outside the gene matches: 6. CDR3 protein: CASTADRGPQETQYF. Here the CDR3 DNA reads TGTGCCAGCACCGCCGACAGGGGGCCCCAAGAGACCCAGTACTTC.

This clonotype was counted only a few times. V gene TRBV30 combines with J gene TRBJ2-1; possibly TRBD1 for D (6 bases). In germline, CDR1 is GTSNPN, CDR2 SVGIG (reference sequence). CDR3 length: 12 amino acids. With 2 bases removed from V and 8 bases from J, the gap between germline ends came to 10 bases. CDR3: CAWSNTGYEQFF. The CDR3 bases are TGTGCCTGGAGTAACACAGGGTATGAGCAGTTCTTC. The entire variable domain, with the rest obtained from reference TRBV30 and TRBJ2-1, is as follows: SQTIHQWPATLVQPVGSPLSLECTVEGTSNPNLYWYRQAAGRGLQLLFYSVGIGQISSEVPQNLSASRPQDRQFILSSKKLLLSDSGFYLCAWSNTGYEQFFGPGTRLTVL.

The rearrangement links TRBV6-1 to TRBJ2-2; D unresolved. In germline, CDR1 is MNHNS, CDR2 SASEGT. There are 11 residues in the CDR3. V lost 8 bases to trimming and J lost 8 bases, with 9 bases between them. The CDR3 spells CASQGIGELFF. The CDR3 DNA is TGTGCCAGCCAAGGGATAGGGGAGCTGTTTTTT.